A selection of T cell receptor beta chains follows, all from one sample in a study of cytomegalovirus exposure and HLA in healthy donors. Produced via immunoSEQ multiplex PCR; TCRdb's table is partial and in-frame only. This sample's clone table lists 75,000 to 90,000 clones. The source material was PBMCs. These receptors all come from a woman aged 60 to 75 in good health and CMV-seronegative. The CDR3 runs from the conserved cysteine through the conserved F or W. Fields, in order: V gene, D gene, J gene, CDR3 DNA, CDR3 protein. D genes are given only for firm matches.

>TRBV5-1|TRBD1|TRBJ2-3
TGCGCCAGCAGCCCAGGACAGGGGAGCACAGATACGCAGTATTTT
CASSPGQGSTDTQYF
>TRBV11-2|.|TRBJ2-3
TGTGCCAGCAGCCTCCCCACAGATACGCAGTATTTT
CASSLPTDTQYF
>TRBV18|.|TRBJ2-3
TGTGCCAGCTCGAACACTCCCCTCGGGGATCCCTCCACAGATACGCAGTATTTT
CASSNTPLGDPSTDTQYF
>TRBV5-1|.|TRBJ2-3
TGCGCCAGCAGATCCGGGAACACAGATACGCAGTATTTT
CASRSGNTDTQYF
>TRBV5-1|.|TRBJ2-7
TGCGCCAGCAGCTTGGCGGAGTACGAGCAGTACTTC
CASSLAEYEQYF
>TRBV27|TRBD1|TRBJ2-5
TGTGCCAGCAGTTTATTGACAGGGGCCGGAAGAGAGACCCAGTACTTC
CASSLLTGAGRETQYF
>TRBV7-2|TRBD1|TRBJ2-5
TGTGCCAGCAGCTTAAGGGACAGAGCCCAAGAGACCCAGTACTTC
CASSLRDRAQETQYF
>TRBV4-1|TRBD2|TRBJ2-1
TGCGCCAGCAGCCGGCAGACTAGCGGGGGGTACAATGAGCAGTTCTTC
CASSRQTSGGYNEQFF
>TRBV28|.|TRBJ1-1
TGTGCCAGCAGCCCTTTTGTACAGACCCCGGGAGGCCAGAACACTGAAGCTTTCTTT
CASSPFVQTPGGQNTEAFF
>TRBV5-4|.|TRBJ2-7
TGTGCCAGCAGCATAGGGACTGGCGGATACGAGCAGTACTTC
CASSIGTGGYEQYF
>TRBV19|.|TRBJ2-2
TGTGCCAGTAGTATGATCTACACAGGATACACCGGGGAGCTGTTTTTT
CASSMIYTGYTGELFF
>TRBV5-1|TRBD2|TRBJ2-1
TGCGCCAGCAGCACTGGAGGGTTAGCGGGAGACCATGAGCAGTTCTTC
CASSTGGLAGDHEQFF
>TRBV6-4|.|TRBJ2-2
TGTGCCAGCAGTGGTCAGGGGTTTACCGGGGAGCTGTTTTTT
CASSGQGFTGELFF
>TRBV29-1|TRBD1|TRBJ2-7
TGCAGTCTTTTCGGACAGGGGTTTTACTACGAGCAGTACTTC
CSLFGQGFYYEQYF
>TRBV7-2|.|TRBJ2-3
TGTGCCAGCAGCTTACTCGGTTGGGAGGCAGATACGCAGTATTTT
CASSLLGWEADTQYF
>TRBV19|.|TRBJ1-5
TGTGCCACCGGGGGGGAGGGAGGCAATCAGCCCCAGCATTTT
CATGGEGGNQPQHF
>TRBV27|.|TRBJ2-3
TGTGCCAGCAGTTTGGGGACTCTTAGCACAGATACGCAGTATTTT
CASSLGTLSTDTQYF
>TRBV5-1|TRBD2|TRBJ2-7
TGCGCCAGCAGCGCCGCGAGCGGGAGTCGGGCCTACGAGCAGTACTTC
CASSAASGSRAYEQYF
>TRBV11-2|.|TRBJ1-2
TGTGCCAGCAACCTAAGTCCGGGAGTAGGATATGGCTACACCTTC
CASNLSPGVGYGYTF
>TRBV27|.|TRBJ1-2
TGTGCCAGCAGTTTACAGGGGACGCAAGGCAGCTATGGCTACACCTTC
CASSLQGTQGSYGYTF
>TRBV5-1|TRBD2|TRBJ2-2
TGCGCCAGCAGCAGAGTGGGGGAGGGGAACACCGGGGAGCTGTTTTTT
CASSRVGEGNTGELFF
>TRBV9|TRBD1|TRBJ2-1
TGTGCCAGCAGCGAACAAGGTGGGACAGGGGGTAGTAATGAGCAGTTCTTC
CASSEQGGTGGSNEQFF
>TRBV4-1|TRBD2|TRBJ2-7
TGCGCCAGCAGCCAAGGATCCCGACTAGCGAGCTCCTACGAGCAGTACTTC
CASSQGSRLASSYEQYF
>TRBV7-9|TRBD2|TRBJ2-2
TGTGCCAGCAGCTTAGCCCCCGGGCTAGCGGGAGATCTCACCGGGGAGCTGTTTTTT
CASSLAPGLAGDLTGELFF
>TRBV6-1|.|TRBJ2-5
TGTGCCAGCAGTGAAGAAGGGGGAAGGGGGTCCCAGTACTTC
CASSEEGGRGSQYF
>TRBV2|.|TRBJ2-5
TGTGCCAGCAGTAGAGAGGAGAGGGAGACCCAGTACTTC
CASSREERETQYF
>TRBV5-1|.|TRBJ1-1
TGCGCCAGCAGCGGCCAGACGGGGAGCACTGAAGCTTTCTTT
CASSGQTGSTEAFF
>TRBV19|TRBD1|TRBJ1-4
TGTGCCAGTAGTCTTGGAGGGGGCGGCACTAATGAAAAACTGTTTTTT
CASSLGGGGTNEKLFF
>TRBV27|.|TRBJ1-1
TGTGCCAGCAGTTTCTTGGCAGGGGCGGGCACTGAAGCTTTCTTT
CASSFLAGAGTEAFF
>TRBV5-1|TRBD1|TRBJ1-4
TGCGCCAGCAGCCAGGGGGCTACAGCTAATGAAAAACTGTTTTTT
CASSQGATANEKLFF
>TRBV30|.|TRBJ1-5
TGTGCCTGGAGGGCTTTTGGACAGATAAATCAGCCCCAGCATTTT
CAWRAFGQINQPQHF
>TRBV2|.|TRBJ1-2
TGTGCCAGCAGTGAAGGTCAGGATACGGGCTACACCTTC
CASSEGQDTGYTF
>TRBV19|TRBD1|TRBJ2-7
TGTGCCAGTAGTATAGGAGGGACAGGTTACGACGAGCAGTACTTC
CASSIGGTGYDEQYF
>TRBV28|TRBD1|TRBJ1-5
TGTGCCAGCAGTTTGCCGACAGGGACCGGTCAGCCCCAGCATTTT
CASSLPTGTGQPQHF
>TRBV30|.|TRBJ1-6
TGTGCCTGGAGCCAGGCACAGCCTAATTCACCCCTCCACTTT
CAWSQAQPNSPLHF
>TRBV2|.|TRBJ2-7
TGTGCCGGAGGAACAGGGAGCTACGAGCAGTACTTC
CAGGTGSYEQYF
>TRBV5-8|.|TRBJ2-6
TGTGCCAGCAGCTTGGCAGGGTATAGCTCTGGGGCCAACGTCCTGACTTTC
CASSLAGYSSGANVLTF
>TRBV7-8|.|TRBJ2-7
TGTGCCAGCAGCTTAAATTATCCGGAGGTGGACCCTGGGGTGGAGCAGTACTTC
CASSLNYPEVDPGVEQYF
>TRBV7-8|TRBD1|TRBJ1-5
TGTGCCAGCAGCTTTTCAGGGGGAGATCAGCCCCAGCATTTT
CASSFSGGDQPQHF
>TRBV7-2|TRBD1|TRBJ2-1
TGTGCCAGCAGCGCCCCGGGACAGGGGCACAATGAGCAGTTCTTC
CASSAPGQGHNEQFF
>TRBV7-8|.|TRBJ2-3
TGTGCCAGCGTTCAGGGGCTAGGTGGGGCAGATACGCAGTATTTT
CASVQGLGGADTQYF
>TRBV28|.|TRBJ2-3
TGTGCCAGCAGTTTATACTCAGCGGGTTTCACAGATACGCAGTATTTT
CASSLYSAGFTDTQYF
>TRBV5-1|TRBD2|TRBJ2-5
TGCGCCAGCAGCTTGGCGGTGGGAGGGCTAAAAGAGACCCAGTACTTC
CASSLAVGGLKETQYF
>TRBV18|.|TRBJ2-2
TGTGCCAGCTCCTCAGGAACAGCGAACACCGGGGAGCTGTTTTTT
CASSSGTANTGELFF
>TRBV5-1|.|TRBJ2-5
TGCGCCAGCAGCTCAGGACAGTTCCAAGAGACCCAGTACTTC
CASSSGQFQETQYF
>TRBV19|.|TRBJ1-5
TGTGCCACCCACGGGGGTATCTATCAGCCCCAGCATTTT
CATHGGIYQPQHF
>TRBV19|TRBD1|TRBJ2-2
TGTGCCAGTAGTAGGACAGGGGACAACACCGGGGAGCTGTTTTTT
CASSRTGDNTGELFF
>TRBV5-5|.|TRBJ1-5
TGTGCCAGCAGCTCCGGACATTATAGCAATCAGCCCCAGCATTTT
CASSSGHYSNQPQHF
>TRBV28|TRBD2|TRBJ2-1
TGTGCCAGCAATACCGGACTAGCGGGAGCACAGTTCTTC
CASNTGLAGAQFF
>TRBV27|.|TRBJ2-7
TGTGCCAGCAGTTTAAGCTCGAGCTCCTACGAGCAGTACTTC
CASSLSSSSYEQYF
>TRBV28|TRBD1|TRBJ1-5
TGTGCCAGCAGTCCGGGACAGGGGCATCAGCCCCAGCATTTT
CASSPGQGHQPQHF
>TRBV7-2|TRBD2|TRBJ2-1
TGTGCCAGCAGCACTCGGACTAGCGGGATTGTCAATGAGCAGTTCTTC
CASSTRTSGIVNEQFF
>TRBV19|TRBD2|TRBJ2-1
TGTGCCAGTATGACTAGCGGCTTCAATGAGCAGTTCTTC
CASMTSGFNEQFF
>TRBV5-4|.|TRBJ1-2
TGTGCCAGCAGCTTGGGGGGCAGCTACTATGGCTACACCTTC
CASSLGGSYYGYTF
>TRBV28|.|TRBJ1-2
TGTGCCAGCACCCCAAACGGGGGATCCTATGGCTACACCTTC
CASTPNGGSYGYTF
>TRBV5-1|TRBD2|TRBJ2-5
TGCGCCAGCAGCGCTGGACTAGCGGGAGGGAAAGAGACCCAGTACTTC
CASSAGLAGGKETQYF